Following are 14 T cell receptor beta chains from one sample sequenced in a study of CD8+ T cells in alopecia areata. Treatment specified: oral pan-JAK inhibitor, 5-10 mg twice daily. RNA was extracted and reverse transcribed into cDNA as the sequencing template. Libraries were prepared by immunoSEQ multiplex PCR; TCRdb keeps only in-frame clonotypes and omits some of them. Of 110,000 to 150,000 clones in the sample, nearly 55% were seen once. Sample: CD8+ T cells sorted from blood, taken at week 4, from a patient treated with tofacitinib. These receptors all stem from a human donor with alopecia areata.

This chain connects TRBV6-5 to TRBJ2-6; perhaps TRBD1 as D (6 bases). The CDR3 covers 14 residues. The germline gives CDR1 MNHEY, CDR2 SVGAGI. V lost 5 bases, J lost 2 bases, and 7 bases lay in between. The CDR3 loop is CASSEGAGANVLTF. CDR3 nucleotide sequence: TGTGCCAGCAGTGAGGGGGCTGGGGCCAACGTCCTGACTTTC.

The gene calls are TRBV7-9 and TRBJ1-4; D is undetermined. Germline V gene sequence: CDR1 SEHNR, CDR2 FQNEAQ (reference sequence). V lost 8 bases and J lost 8, with 12 bases in between. The CDR3 contains 12 residues. The CDR3, as DNA: TGTGCCAGCGGCGGGGAAGAAGAAAAACTGTTTTTT. This sequence encodes CASGGEEEKLFF.

This clone was seen a few times. The chain combines TRBV25-1 with TRBJ2-2; perhaps TRBD2 as D (5 bases). CDR3 length equals 13 residues. Trimming removed 5 bases at V and 8 bases at J, with 12 bases between. The germline V gene has CDR1 MGHDK and CDR2 SYGVNS. The CDR3 reads CASSSWELGELFF. In nucleotides, the CDR3 is TGTGCCAGCAGTTCCTGGGAGTTAGGGGAGCTGTTTTTT. The full variable domain, its missing parts supplied by reference TRBV25-1 and TRBJ2-2, is EADIYQTPRYLVIGTGKKITLECSQTMGHDKMYWYQQDPGMELHLIHYSYGVNSTEKGDLSSESTVSRIRTEHFPLTLESARPSHTSQYLCASSSWELGELFFGEGSRLTVL.

The chain couples TRBV30 to TRBJ2-4; 9 bases fit TRBD1. Germline V gene sequence: CDR1 GTSNPN, CDR2 SVGIG (reference sequence). With V trimmed by 0 bases and J by 8 bases, 8 bases remained unmatched. This CDR3 has 15 residues. The CDR3 DNA reads TGTGCCTGGAGTGTACGAGGGACAGGGAACTACATTCAGTACTTC. Protein: CAWSVRGTGNYIQYF. The variable domain in full, completed from reference TRBV30 and TRBJ2-4, reads SQTIHQWPATLVQPVGSPLSLECTVEGTSNPNLYWYRQAAGRGLQLLFYSVGIGQISSEVPQNLSASRPQDRQFILSSKKLLLSDSGFYLCAWSVRGTGNYIQYFGAGTRLSVL.

A few counts support this clone. The chain combines TRBV14 with TRBJ2-3; D ambiguous. The CDR3 spans 13 residues. Per the germline V gene, CDR1 is SGHDN and CDR2 is FVKESK. V gave up 2 bases and J gave up 7 bases, with 10 bases separating them. CDR3 coding DNA: TGTGCCAGCAGCCAAAATCCCCAGAATACGCAGTATTTT. This encodes CASSQNPQNTQYF.

The rearrangement links TRBV6-6 to TRBJ1-2, with 9 bases fitting TRBD1. V shed 7 bases, J shed 8 bases, and the junction held 5 bases outside the gene matches. From germline, CDR1 is MNHNY and CDR2 SVGAGI (reference sequence). The length of the CDR3 is 12 residues. CDR3 DNA sequence: TGTGCCAGCAATACAGGGGGCGCAGGCTACACCTTC. Protein sequence: CASNTGGAGYTF.

In DNA, the CDR3 is TGTGCCACCCAGCGGGGGGCCTCCTACGAGCAGTACTTC. Encoded protein: CATQRGASYEQYF. The chain has TRBV13 and TRBJ2-7; 9 bases agree with TRBD2. Germline trimming cut 10 bases from V and 0 bases from J; bases unmatched to any gene: 4. From germline, CDR1 is PRHDT and CDR2 FYEKMQ (reference sequence). The CDR3 consists of 13 residues.

The chain has TRBV2 and TRBJ2-7; either TRBD1 or TRBD2 may fit D (5 bases each). Germline CDR1 is SNHLY and CDR2 is FYNNEI. With 4 bases removed from V and 5 bases from J, the gap between germline ends came to 12 bases. The CDR3 has 13 amino acids. The CDR3 nucleotides are TGTGCCAGCAGTGTGGTGTGGGGGAACGAGCAGTACTTC. Amino acid sequence: CASSVVWGNEQYF. The full variable domain, rest sourced from reference TRBV2 and TRBJ2-7, is EPEVTQTPSHQVTQMGQEVILRCVPISNHLYFYWYRQILGQKVEFLVSFYNNEISEKSEIFDDQFSVERPDGSNFTLKIRSTKLEDSAMYFCASSVVWGNEQYFGPGTRLTVT.

The rearrangement joins TRBV18 to TRBJ1-3, with 9 nucleotides matching TRBD1. The CDR3 length is 21 residues. Germline CDR1 reads KGHSH; CDR2 reads LQKENI. V was pared by 4 bases and J by 1 base, with 20 bases of the junction left unmatched. CDR3 protein: CASSRNPGQGSIWESGNTIYF. The DNA for the CDR3 is TGTGCCAGCTCACGAAACCCCGGACAGGGGTCTATATGGGAATCTGGAAACACCATATATTTT.

This clone was picked up a small number of times. V is TRBV29-1 and J is TRBJ2-1, with D unclear. V was pared by 4 bases and J by 2 bases, with 6 bases between. Germline loops: CDR1 SQVTM, CDR2 ANQGSEA. The CDR3 contains 12 residues. The CDR3 loop is CSVGRAYNEQFF. As DNA, the CDR3 is TGCAGCGTTGGCAGAGCCTACAATGAGCAGTTCTTC.

This sequence joins TRBV27 and TRBJ1-2; TRBD1 might be the D (5 bases). Germline CDR1 is MNHEY and CDR2 is SMNVEV (reference sequence). Trimming removed 4 bases at V and 1 base at J, with 7 bases between. This CDR3 region has 13 residues. The CDR3 reads CASSSDSNYGYTF. CDR3 nucleotide sequence: TGTGCCAGCAGTTCCGACAGTAACTATGGCTACACCTTC.

A few counts support this clone. The chain uses TRBV29-1 and TRBJ2-7, with D uncertain. Trimming shortened V by 2 bases and J by 6 bases, and 5 bases separated the two germline ends. From germline, CDR1 is SQVTM and CDR2 ANQGSEA. This CDR3 comprises 10 residues. In DNA, the CDR3 is TGCAGCGTTGAATTCGGCGAGCAGTACTTC. Its translation: CSVEFGEQYF.

V is TRBV15 and J is TRBJ1-6; D gene ambiguous. The V and J ends lost 0 bases and 10 bases respectively, with 10 bases between them. Germline CDR1 is LNHNV and CDR2 is YYDKDF (reference sequence). This CDR3 spans 14 amino acids. The CDR3 spells CATSREFPESPLHF. CDR3 bases: TGTGCCACCAGCAGAGAATTCCCCGAATCACCCCTCCACTTT. Using reference TRBV15 and TRBJ1-6 for the parts outside the CDR3, the full variable domain is DAMVIQNPRYQVTQFGKPVTLSCSQTLNHNVMYWYQQKSSQAPKLLFHYYDKDFNNEADTPDNFQSRRPNTSFCFLDIRSPGLGDTAMYLCATSREFPESPLHFGNGTRLTVT.

This clone was seen more than once but under ten times. This chain links TRBV7-8 with TRBJ1-6, with a tentative D call TRBD1 (5 bases). Looked up from germline, CDR1 is SGHVS and CDR2 is FQNEAQ. The CDR3 runs to 14 residues. The V and J ends lost 3 bases and 9 bases respectively, with 12 bases between them. The CDR3 region is CASSLGLGVSPLHF. CDR3 DNA sequence: TGTGCCAGCAGCTTGGGACTGGGGGTTTCACCCCTCCACTTT.